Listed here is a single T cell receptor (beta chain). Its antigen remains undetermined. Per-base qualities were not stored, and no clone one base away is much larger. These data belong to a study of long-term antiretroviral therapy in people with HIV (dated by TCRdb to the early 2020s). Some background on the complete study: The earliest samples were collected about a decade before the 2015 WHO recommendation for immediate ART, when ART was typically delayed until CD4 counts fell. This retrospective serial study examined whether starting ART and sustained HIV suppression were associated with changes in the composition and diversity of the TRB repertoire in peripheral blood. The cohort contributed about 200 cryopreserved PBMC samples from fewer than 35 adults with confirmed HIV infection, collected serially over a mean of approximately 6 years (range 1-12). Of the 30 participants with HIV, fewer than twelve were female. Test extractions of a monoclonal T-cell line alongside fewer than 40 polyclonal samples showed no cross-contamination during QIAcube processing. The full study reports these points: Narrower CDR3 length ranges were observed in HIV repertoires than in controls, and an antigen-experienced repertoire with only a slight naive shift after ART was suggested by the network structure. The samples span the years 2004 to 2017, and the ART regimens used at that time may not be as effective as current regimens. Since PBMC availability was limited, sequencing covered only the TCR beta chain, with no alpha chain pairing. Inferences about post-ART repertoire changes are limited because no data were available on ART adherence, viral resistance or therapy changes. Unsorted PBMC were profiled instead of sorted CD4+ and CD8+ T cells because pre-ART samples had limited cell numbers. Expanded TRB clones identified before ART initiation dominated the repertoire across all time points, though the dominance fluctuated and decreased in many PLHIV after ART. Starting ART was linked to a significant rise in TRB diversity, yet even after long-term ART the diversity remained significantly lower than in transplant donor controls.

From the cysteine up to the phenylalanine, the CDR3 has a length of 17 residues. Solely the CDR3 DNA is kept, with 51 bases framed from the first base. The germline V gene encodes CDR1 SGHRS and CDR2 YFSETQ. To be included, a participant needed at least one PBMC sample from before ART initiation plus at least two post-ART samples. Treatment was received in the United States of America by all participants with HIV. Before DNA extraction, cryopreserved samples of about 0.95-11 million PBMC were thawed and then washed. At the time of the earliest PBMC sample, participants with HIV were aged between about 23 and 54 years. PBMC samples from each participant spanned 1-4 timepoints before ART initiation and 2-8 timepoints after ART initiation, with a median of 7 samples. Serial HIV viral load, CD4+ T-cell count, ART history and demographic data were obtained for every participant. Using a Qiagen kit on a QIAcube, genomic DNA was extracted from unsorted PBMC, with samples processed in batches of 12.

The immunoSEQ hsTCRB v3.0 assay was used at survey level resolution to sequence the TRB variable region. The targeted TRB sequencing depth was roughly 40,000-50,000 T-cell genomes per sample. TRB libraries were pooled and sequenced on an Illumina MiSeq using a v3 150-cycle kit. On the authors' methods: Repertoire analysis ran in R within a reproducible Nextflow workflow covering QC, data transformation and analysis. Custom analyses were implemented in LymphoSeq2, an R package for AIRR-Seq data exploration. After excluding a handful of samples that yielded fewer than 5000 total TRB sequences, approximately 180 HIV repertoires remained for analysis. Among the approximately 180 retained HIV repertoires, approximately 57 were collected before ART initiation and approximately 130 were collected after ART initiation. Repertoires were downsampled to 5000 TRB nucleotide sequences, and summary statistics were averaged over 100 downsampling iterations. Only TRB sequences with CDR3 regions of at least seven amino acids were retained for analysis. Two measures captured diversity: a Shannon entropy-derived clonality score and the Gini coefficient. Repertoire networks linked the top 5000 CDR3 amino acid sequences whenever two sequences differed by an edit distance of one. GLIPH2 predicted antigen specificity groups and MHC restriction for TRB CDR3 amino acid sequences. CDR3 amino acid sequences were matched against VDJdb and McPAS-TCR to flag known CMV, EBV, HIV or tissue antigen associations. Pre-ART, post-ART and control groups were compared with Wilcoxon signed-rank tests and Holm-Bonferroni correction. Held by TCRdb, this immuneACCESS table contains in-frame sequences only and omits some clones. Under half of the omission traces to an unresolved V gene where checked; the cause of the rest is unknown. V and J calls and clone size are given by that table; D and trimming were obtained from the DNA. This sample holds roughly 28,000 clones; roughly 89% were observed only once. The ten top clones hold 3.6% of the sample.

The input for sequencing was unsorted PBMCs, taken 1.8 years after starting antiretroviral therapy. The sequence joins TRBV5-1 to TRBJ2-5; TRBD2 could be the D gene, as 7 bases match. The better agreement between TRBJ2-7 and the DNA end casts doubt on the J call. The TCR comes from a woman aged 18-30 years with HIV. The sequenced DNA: TGCGCCAGCAGTCTACAGGGTTTGGGGCTAGCGGATATCGAGCAGTACTTC. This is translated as CASSLQGLGLADIEQYF.